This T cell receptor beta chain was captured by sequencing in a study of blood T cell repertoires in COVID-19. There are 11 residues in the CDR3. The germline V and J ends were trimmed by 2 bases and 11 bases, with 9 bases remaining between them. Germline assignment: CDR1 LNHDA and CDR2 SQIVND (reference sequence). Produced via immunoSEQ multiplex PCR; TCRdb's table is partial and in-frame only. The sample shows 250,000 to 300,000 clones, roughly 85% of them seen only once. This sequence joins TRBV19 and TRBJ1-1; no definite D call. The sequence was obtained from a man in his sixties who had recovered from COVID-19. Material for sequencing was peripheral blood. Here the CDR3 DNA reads TGTGCCAGTAGTATATTCTCTCAGGCTTTCTTT. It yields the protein CASSIFSQAFF.